This T cell receptor (beta chain) was recovered during a study of siplizumab effects on memory and regulatory T cells. Method: immunoSEQ multiplex PCR; TCRdb's copy keeps in-frame clones and lacks some. The sample consists of more than 45,000 clones, approximately 95% of them appearing once. V gave up 4 bases and J gave up 7 bases; unmatched junction bases: 5. In germline, CDR1 is LGHNA, CDR2 YNFKEQ. This CDR3 has 13 residues. This sequence joins TRBV4-2 and TRBJ1-2; 8 nucleotides align to TRBD1. This TCR was recovered from a human donor in good health. The specimen sequenced was CD8+ T cells sorted from blood. The CDR3 bases are TGTGCCAGCAGCCCGACAGGGGCAGGTGGCTACACCTTC. This sequence encodes CASSPTGAGGYTF.